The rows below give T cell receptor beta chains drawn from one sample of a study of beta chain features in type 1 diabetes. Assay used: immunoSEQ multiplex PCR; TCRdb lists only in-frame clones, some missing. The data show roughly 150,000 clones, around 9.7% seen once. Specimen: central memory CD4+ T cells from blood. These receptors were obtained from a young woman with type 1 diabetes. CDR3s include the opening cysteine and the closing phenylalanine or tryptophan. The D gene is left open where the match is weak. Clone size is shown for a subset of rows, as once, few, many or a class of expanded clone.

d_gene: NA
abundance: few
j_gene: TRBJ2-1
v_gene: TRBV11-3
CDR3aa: CASSLGRDEQFF
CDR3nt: TGTGCCAGCAGCTTAGGCCGGGATGAGCAGTTCTTC

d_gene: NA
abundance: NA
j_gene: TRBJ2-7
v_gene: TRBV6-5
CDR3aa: CASSVDSGGEQYF
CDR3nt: TGTGCCAGCAGCGTGGATTCAGGAGGCGAGCAGTACTTC

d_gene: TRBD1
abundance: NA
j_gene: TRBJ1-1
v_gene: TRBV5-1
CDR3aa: CASTRQGNTEAFF
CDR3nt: TGCGCCAGCACCAGACAGGGAAACACTGAAGCTTTCTTT

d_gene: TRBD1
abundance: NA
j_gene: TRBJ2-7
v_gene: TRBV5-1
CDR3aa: CASSIRTGGLSSYEQYF
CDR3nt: TGCGCCAGCAGCATACGCACAGGGGGCTTATCCTCCTACGAGCAGTACTTC

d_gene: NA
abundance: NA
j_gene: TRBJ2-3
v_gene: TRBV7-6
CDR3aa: CASSPFLVGDGDTQYF
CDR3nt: TGTGCCAGCAGCCCCTTCCTGGTGGGAGATGGAGATACGCAGTATTTT

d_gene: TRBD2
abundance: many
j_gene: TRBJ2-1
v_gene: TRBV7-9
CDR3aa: CASSFPLAGEISSYNEQFF
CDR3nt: TGTGCCAGCAGCTTTCCACTAGCGGGGGAGATAAGCTCCTACAATGAGCAGTTCTTC

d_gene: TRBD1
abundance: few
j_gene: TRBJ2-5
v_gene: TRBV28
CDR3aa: CASSPGTGLSGETQYF
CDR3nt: TGTGCCAGCAGTCCCGGGACAGGGCTGTCGGGAGAGACCCAGTACTTC

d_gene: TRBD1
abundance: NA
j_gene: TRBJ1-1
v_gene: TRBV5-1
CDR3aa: CASSLEDGTGEAFF
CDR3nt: TGCGCCAGCAGCTTGGAAGACGGGACAGGGGAAGCTTTCTTT

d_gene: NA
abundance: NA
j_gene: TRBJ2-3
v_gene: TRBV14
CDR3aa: CASSAPNRVTQYF
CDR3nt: TGTGCCAGCAGCGCCCCGAACAGGGTTACGCAGTATTTT

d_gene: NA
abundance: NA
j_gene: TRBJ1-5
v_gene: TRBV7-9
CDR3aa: CASSLGGATDSNQPQHF
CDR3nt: TGTGCCAGCAGCTTAGGGGGCGCGACAGATAGCAATCAGCCCCAGCATTTT

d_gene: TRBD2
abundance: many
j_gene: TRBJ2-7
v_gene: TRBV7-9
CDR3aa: CASSDSGGTYEQYF
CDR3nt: TGTGCCAGCAGCGATAGCGGGGGGACATACGAGCAGTACTTC

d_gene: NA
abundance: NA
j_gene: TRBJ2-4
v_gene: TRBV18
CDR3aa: CASSPPGGDPKNIQYF
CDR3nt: TGTGCCAGCTCACCACCAGGGGGTGATCCCAAAAACATTCAGTACTTC

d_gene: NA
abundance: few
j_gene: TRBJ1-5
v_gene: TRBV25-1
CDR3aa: CASSEGPYQPQHF
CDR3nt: TGTGCCAGCAGTGAGGGGCCTTATCAGCCCCAGCATTTT

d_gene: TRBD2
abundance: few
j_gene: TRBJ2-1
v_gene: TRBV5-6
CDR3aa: CASRGGREHNEQFF
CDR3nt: TGTGCCAGCAGGGGTGGGCGGGAGCACAATGAGCAGTTCTTC

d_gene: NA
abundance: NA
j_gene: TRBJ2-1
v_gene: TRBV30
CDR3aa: CAWSVGTSQFF
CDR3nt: TGTGCCTGGAGTGTCGGGACTTCGCAGTTCTTC

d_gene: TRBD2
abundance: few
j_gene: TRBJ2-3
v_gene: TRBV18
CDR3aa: CASSATSGRSTDTQYF
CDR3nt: TGTGCCAGCTCAGCTACTAGCGGGAGGAGCACAGATACGCAGTATTTT

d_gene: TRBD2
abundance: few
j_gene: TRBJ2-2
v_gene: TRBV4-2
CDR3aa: CASSQEGTSGSVTGELFF
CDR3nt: TGTGCCAGCAGCCAAGAGGGGACTAGCGGGAGCGTCACCGGGGAGCTGTTTTTT

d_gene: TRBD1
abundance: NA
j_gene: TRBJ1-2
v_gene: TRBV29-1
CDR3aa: CSAGTVSGYTF
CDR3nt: TGCAGCGCCGGGACAGTCAGCGGCTACACCTTC

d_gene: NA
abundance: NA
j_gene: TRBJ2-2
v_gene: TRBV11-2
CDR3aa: CASSFRNPGELFF
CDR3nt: TGTGCCAGCAGCTTTAGAAACCCCGGGGAGCTGTTTTTT

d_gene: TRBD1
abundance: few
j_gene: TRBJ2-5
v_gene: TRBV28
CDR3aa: CASPKSRTGVWETQYF
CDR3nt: TGTGCCAGCCCAAAAAGTAGGACAGGGGTTTGGGAGACCCAGTACTTC

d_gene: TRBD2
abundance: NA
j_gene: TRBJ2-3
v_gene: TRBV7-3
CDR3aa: CASSWGLAGTDTQYF
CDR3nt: TGTGCCAGCAGCTGGGGACTAGCGGGCACAGATACGCAGTATTTT

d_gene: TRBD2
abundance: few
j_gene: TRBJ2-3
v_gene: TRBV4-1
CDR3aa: CASSQVAAGGADTQYF
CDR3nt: TGCGCCAGCAGCCAAGTGGCAGCGGGAGGGGCAGATACGCAGTATTTT

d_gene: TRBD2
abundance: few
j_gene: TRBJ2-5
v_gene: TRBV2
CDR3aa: CASSAGGLNTETQYF
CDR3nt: TGTGCCAGCAGTGCGGGGGGACTAAATACAGAGACCCAGTACTTC

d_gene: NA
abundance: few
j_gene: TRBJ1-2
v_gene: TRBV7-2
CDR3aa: CASSGGDGYTF
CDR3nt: TGTGCCAGCAGCGGGGGCGATGGCTACACCTTC

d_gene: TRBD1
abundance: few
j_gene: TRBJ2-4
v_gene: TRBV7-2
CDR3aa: CASSPGTAPNIQYF
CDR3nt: TGTGCCAGCAGCCCAGGGACAGCCCCGAACATTCAGTACTTC

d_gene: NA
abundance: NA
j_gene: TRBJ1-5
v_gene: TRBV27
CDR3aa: CASSFDRSNQPQHF
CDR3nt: TGTGCCAGCAGTTTCGACAGGAGCAATCAGCCCCAGCATTTT

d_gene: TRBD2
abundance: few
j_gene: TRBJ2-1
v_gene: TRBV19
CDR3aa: CASSIRSSGRAGDEQFF
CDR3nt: TGTGCCAGTAGTATTAGGTCTAGCGGGAGGGCCGGGGATGAGCAGTTCTTC

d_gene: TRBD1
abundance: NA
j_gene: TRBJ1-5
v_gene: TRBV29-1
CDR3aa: CSVWDRDNQPQHF
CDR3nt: TGCAGCGTATGGGACAGGGATAATCAGCCCCAGCATTTT

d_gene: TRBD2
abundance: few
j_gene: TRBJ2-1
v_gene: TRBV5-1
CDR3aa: CASSFSPSGGGPHNEQFF
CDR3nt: TGCGCCAGCAGCTTCTCTCCTAGCGGGGGGGGTCCCCACAATGAGCAGTTCTTC

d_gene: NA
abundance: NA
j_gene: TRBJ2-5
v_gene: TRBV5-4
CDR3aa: CASSPAKGVIETQYF
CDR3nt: TGTGCCAGCAGCCCCGCGAAGGGAGTGATCGAGACCCAGTACTTC

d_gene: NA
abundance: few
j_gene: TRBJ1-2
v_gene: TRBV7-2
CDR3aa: CASSWTATYGYTF
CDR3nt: TGTGCCAGCAGCTGGACAGCCACATATGGCTACACCTTC

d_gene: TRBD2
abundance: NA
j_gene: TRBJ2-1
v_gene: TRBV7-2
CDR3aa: CASSLFLAGANEQFF
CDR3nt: TGTGCCAGCAGCTTATTCCTAGCGGGAGCCAATGAGCAGTTCTTC

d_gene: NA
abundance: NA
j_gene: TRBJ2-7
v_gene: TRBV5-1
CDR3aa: CASSLGQGGEQYF
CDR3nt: TGCGCCAGCAGCTTGGGTCAGGGTGGCGAGCAGTACTTC

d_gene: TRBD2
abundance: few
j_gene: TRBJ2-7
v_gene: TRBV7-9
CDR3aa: CASSSTASGPYEQYF
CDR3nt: TGTGCCAGCAGCTCTACGGCTAGCGGACCCTACGAGCAGTACTTC

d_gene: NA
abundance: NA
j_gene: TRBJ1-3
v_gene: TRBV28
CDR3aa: CASRQGINTIYF
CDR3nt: TGTGCCAGTCGGCAGGGGATTAACACCATATATTTT

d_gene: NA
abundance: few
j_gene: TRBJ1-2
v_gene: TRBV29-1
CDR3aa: CSVEDPLYRGYGYTF
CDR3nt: TGCAGCGTTGAAGACCCCTTGTACCGGGGCTATGGCTACACCTTC

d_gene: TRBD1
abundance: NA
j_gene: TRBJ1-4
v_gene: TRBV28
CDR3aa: CASSSPWTGENEKLFF
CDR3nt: TGTGCCAGCAGCTCTCCCTGGACAGGGGAAAATGAAAAACTGTTTTTT

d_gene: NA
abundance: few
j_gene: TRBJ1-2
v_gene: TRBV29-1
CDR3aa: CSVGSRLHGYTF
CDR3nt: TGCAGCGTTGGGAGCCGCTTACATGGCTACACCTTC

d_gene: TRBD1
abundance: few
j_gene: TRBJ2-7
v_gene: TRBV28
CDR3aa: CASSPGQGYEQYF
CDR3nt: TGTGCCAGCAGCCCGGGACAGGGTTACGAGCAGTACTTC

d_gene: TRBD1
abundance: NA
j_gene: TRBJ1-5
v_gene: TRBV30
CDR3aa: CAWKGAGQPQHF
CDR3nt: TGTGCCTGGAAGGGGGCAGGGCAGCCCCAGCATTTT

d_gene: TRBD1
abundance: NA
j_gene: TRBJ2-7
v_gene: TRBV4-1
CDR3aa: CASSRLLTGTGDYEQYF
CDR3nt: TGCGCCAGCAGCCGACTGTTGACCGGGACAGGCGATTACGAGCAGTACTTC

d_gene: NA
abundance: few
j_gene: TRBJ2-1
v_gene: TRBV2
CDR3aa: CASSEAGPYNEQFF
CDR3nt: TGTGCCAGCAGTGAAGCGGGCCCCTACAATGAGCAGTTCTTC

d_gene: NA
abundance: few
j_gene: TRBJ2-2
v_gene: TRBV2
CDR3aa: CASGVLAGGELFF
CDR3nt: TGTGCCAGCGGAGTTCTCGCTGGGGGGGAGCTGTTTTTT

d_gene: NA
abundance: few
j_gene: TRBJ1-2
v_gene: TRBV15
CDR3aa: CATSRDHGGYTF
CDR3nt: TGTGCCACCAGCAGAGATCACGGTGGCTACACCTTC

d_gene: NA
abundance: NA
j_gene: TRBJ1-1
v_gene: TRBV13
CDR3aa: CASTLGKEAFF
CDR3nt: TGTGCCAGCACTCTCGGTAAGGAAGCTTTCTTT

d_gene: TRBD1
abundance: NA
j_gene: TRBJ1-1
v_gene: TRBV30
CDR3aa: CAWTDQGVTEAFF
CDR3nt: TGTGCCTGGACGGATCAGGGGGTAACTGAAGCTTTCTTT

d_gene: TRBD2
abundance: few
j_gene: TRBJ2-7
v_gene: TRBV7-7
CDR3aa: CASAPGLAGAGHEQYF
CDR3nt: TGTGCTAGCGCCCCCGGACTAGCGGGAGCGGGACACGAGCAGTACTTC

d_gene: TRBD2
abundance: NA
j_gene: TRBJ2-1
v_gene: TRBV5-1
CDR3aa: CASSSRAGVNEQFF
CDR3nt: TGCGCCAGCAGCTCGAGAGCGGGAGTCAATGAGCAGTTCTTC

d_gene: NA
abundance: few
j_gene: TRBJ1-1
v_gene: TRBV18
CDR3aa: CASRLQGPEAFF
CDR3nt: TGTGCCAGCCGATTACAGGGTCCTGAAGCTTTCTTT

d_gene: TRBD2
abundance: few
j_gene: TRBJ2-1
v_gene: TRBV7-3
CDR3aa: CASSPYRTSGREDNNEQFF
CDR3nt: TGTGCCAGCAGCCCATATCGGACTAGCGGGAGGGAAGACAACAATGAGCAGTTCTTC

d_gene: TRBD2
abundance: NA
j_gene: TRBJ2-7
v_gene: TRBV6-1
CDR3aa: CASSKTSGSGYEQYF
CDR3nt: TGTGCCAGCAGTAAGACTAGCGGGAGCGGCTACGAGCAGTACTTC

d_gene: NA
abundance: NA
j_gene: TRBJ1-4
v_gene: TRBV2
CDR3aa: CASSEPTAKLFF
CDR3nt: TGTGCCAGCAGTGAACCGACAGCCAAACTGTTTTTT

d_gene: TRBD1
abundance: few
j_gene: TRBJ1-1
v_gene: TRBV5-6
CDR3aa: CASSPGDSWGAEAFF
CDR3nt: TGTGCCAGCAGCCCGGGGGACAGTTGGGGAGCTGAAGCTTTCTTT

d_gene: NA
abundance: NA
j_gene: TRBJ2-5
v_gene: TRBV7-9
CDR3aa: CASSLASGGAETQYF
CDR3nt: TGTGCCAGCAGCCTCGCTTCGGGGGGCGCGGAGACCCAGTACTTC

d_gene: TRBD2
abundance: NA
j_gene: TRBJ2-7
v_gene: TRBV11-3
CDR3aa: CASSPGASGTYEQYF
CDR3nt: TGTGCCAGCAGCCCTGGGGCTAGCGGTACCTACGAGCAGTACTTC

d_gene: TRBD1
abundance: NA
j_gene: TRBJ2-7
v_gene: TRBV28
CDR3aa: CASGGTGEREQYF
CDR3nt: TGTGCCAGCGGAGGGACAGGGGAAAGAGAGCAGTACTTC

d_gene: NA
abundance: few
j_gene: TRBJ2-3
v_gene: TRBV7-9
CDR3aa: CASSLRGGATTDTQYF
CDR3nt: TGTGCCAGCAGCTTACGCGGCGGGGCCACCACAGATACGCAGTATTTT

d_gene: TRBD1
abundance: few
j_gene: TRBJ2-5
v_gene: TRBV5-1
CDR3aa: CASSLGQGQETQYF
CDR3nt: TGCGCCAGCAGCTTAGGACAGGGCCAAGAGACCCAGTACTTC